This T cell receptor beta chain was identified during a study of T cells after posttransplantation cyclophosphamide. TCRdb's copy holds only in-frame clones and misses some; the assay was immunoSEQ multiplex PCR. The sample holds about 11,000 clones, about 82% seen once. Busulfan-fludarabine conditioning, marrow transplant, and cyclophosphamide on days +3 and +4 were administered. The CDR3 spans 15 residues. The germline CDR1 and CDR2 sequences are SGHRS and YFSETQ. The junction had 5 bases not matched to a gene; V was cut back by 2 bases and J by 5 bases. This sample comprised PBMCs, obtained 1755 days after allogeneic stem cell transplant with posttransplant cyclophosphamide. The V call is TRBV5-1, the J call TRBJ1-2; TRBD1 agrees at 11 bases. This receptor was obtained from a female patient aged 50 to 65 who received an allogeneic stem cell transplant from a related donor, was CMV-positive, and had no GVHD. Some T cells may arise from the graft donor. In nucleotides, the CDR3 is TGCGCCAGCAGCTTCGGACAGGGGGCTGCGTATGGCTACACCTTC. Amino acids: CASSFGQGAAYGYTF.